The clone carrying this T cell receptor (beta chain) is a singleton in its sample. The data were obtained in a study of blood T cell repertoires in COVID-19. The CDR3 runs to 14 residues. The germline CDR1 and CDR2 sequences are SGHTA and FQGNSA. Trimming left V 3 bases short and J 3 bases short, with 12 bases between. Only in-frame clones appear in the TCRdb table, and some are missing; sequencing was by immunoSEQ multiplex PCR. The table shows a few hundred thousand clones, with about four fifths occurring only once. The sequenced material came from PBMCs or T cells enriched from blood (not recorded which). The TCR sequence derives from a middle-aged man who had been exposed to COVID-19. This chain links TRBV7-2 with TRBJ2-7, with TRBD2 as a possible D gene (6 bases). CDR3 bases: TGTGCCAGCAGCTTCTACGGGAGTGGCTACGAGCAGTACTTC. Translation: CASSFYGSGYEQYF.